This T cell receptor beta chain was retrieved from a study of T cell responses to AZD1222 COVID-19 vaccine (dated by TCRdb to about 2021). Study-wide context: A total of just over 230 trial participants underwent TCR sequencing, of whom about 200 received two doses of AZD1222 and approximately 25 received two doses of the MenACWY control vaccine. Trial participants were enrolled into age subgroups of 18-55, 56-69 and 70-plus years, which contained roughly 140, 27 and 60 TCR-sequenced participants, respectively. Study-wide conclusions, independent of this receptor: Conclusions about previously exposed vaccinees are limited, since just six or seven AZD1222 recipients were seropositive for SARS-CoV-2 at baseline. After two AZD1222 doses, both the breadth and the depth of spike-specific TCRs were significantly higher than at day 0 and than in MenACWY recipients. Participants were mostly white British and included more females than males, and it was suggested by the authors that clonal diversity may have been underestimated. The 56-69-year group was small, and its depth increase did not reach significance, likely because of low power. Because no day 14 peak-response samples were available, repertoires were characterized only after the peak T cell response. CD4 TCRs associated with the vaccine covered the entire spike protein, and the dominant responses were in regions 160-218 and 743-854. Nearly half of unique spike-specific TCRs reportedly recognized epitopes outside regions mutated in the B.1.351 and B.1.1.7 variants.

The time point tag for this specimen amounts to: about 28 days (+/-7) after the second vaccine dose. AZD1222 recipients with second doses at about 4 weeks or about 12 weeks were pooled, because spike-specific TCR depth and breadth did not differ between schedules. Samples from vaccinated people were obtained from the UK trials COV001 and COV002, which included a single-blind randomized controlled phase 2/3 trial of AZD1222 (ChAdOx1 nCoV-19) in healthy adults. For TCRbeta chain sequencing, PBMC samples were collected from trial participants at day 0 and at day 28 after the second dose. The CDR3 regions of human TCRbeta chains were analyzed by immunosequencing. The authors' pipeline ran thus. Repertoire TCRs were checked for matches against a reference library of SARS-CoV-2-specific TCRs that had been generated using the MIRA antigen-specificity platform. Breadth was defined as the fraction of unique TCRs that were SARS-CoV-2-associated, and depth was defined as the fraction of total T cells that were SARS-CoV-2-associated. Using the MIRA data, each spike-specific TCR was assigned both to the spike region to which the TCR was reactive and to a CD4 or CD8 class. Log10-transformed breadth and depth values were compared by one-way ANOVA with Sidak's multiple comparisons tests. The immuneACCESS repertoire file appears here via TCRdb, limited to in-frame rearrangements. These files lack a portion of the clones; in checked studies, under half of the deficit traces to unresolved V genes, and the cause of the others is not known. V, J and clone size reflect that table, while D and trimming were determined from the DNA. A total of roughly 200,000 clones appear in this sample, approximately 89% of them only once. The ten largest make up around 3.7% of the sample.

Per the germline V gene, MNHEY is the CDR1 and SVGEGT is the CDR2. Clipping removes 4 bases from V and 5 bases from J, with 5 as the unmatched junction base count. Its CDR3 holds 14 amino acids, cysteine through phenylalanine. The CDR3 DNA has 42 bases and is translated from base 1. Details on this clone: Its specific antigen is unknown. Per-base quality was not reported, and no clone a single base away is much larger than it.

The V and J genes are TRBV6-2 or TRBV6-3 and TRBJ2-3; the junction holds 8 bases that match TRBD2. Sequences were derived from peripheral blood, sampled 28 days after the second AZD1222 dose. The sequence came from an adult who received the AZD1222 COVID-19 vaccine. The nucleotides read TGTGCCAGCAGTTTAGCGGGATTTGGAGATACGCAGTATTTT. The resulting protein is CASSLAGFGDTQYF.